A selection of T cell receptor beta chains follows, all from one sample in a study of response to subunit inactivated influenza vaccine. From the RT-PCR reads, TCRdb called clonotypes with MiXCR, one entry per CDR3 protein. The table lists approximately 530,000 distinct CDR3 sequences, under 9% of them singletons. Sequenced here: PBMCs from blood, sampled around 2 years after vaccination. Source of these receptors: a man between 50 and 69 years old who received an inactivated influenza vaccine. Each CDR3 is given with its conserved first and last residue.

CDR3aa,j_gene,v_gene,len
CASKSRATSNQPQHF,TRBJ1-5,TRBV2,15
CASSSGLEDTGELFF,TRBJ2-2,TRBV7-2,15
CSASSGGAETQYF,TRBJ2-5,TRBV20-1,13
CSARDQGQLNEKLFF,TRBJ1-4,TRBV20-1,15
CSVDSGTGVEQYF,TRBJ2-7,TRBV29-1,13
CSAVDRPNTGELFF,TRBJ2-2,TRBV20-1,14
CASSQAMSGYTF,TRBJ1-2,TRBV3-1,12
CASSLAHGSSYEQYF,TRBJ2-7,TRBV7-9,15
CASRGQITNNSPLHF,TRBJ1-6,TRBV7-2,15
CASSPRQDNSPLHF,TRBJ1-6,TRBV5-1,14
CASSSNRDGDEKLFF,TRBJ1-4,TRBV28,15
CASSPPGNTGELFF,TRBJ2-2,TRBV3-1,14
CAWSPLGQNNEKLFF,TRBJ1-4,TRBV30,15
CSSSRGGLYEQYF,TRBJ2-7,TRBV9,13
CASSLGQGLYQETQYF,TRBJ2-5,TRBV7-6,16
CASSQRQGNHEQFF,TRBJ2-1,TRBV4-1,14
CASSLYKQGTTGNTIYF,TRBJ1-3,TRBV28,17
CASSLRDGRDEQYF,TRBJ2-7,TRBV7-9,14
CASSWLDSGPADTQYF,TRBJ2-3,TRBV5-1,16
CASRRSRGQYEQYF,TRBJ2-7,TRBV12-3/TRBV12-4,14
CASRDSKTSTITDTQYF,TRBJ2-3,TRBV6-2/TRBV6-3,17
CAWSLQGTNTGELFF,TRBJ2-2,TRBV30,15
CASSLFWDRGGETQYF,TRBJ2-5,TRBV7-2,16
CASSLGTVGNQPQHF,TRBJ1-5,TRBV28,15
CASSPYRGQETQYF,TRBJ2-5,TRBV6-1,14
CASSDVFGRGRFF,TRBJ2-1,TRBV7-2,13
CASSLPADTQYF,TRBJ2-3,TRBV5-1,12
CASSPTMRTGSNYGYTF,TRBJ1-2,TRBV6-1,17
CASSPRTADYPGRYYF,TRBJ2-7,TRBV4-1,16
CAMSSFPTVTNTGELFF,TRBJ2-2,TRBV5-6,17
CASSVRIEDEQYF,TRBJ2-7,TRBV28,13
CATSRDRGSSYEQYF,TRBJ2-7,TRBV15,15
CASSEPRSPFGFF,TRBJ1-1,TRBV6-1,13
CASSQEHRGTGNEQFF,TRBJ2-1,TRBV4-2,16
CSVDSLAGGGEQFF,TRBJ2-1,TRBV29-1,14
CASSLEWGNSPLHF,TRBJ1-6,TRBV7-9,14
CASSPPLAGGFGDEQFF,TRBJ2-1,TRBV7-8,17
CASRSPGQGEQPQHF,TRBJ1-5,TRBV6-2/TRBV6-3,15
CASKPPGGQGLEQYF,TRBJ2-7,TRBV2,15
CASSQEAGVGGELFF,TRBJ2-2,TRBV4-1,15
CSARSRAGEKLFF,TRBJ1-4,TRBV20-1,13
CATSPGPHTDTQYF,TRBJ2-3,TRBV15,14
CATSIGVRLNEETQYF,TRBJ2-5,TRBV15,16
CSVAAGTDNTGELFF,TRBJ2-2,TRBV29-1,15
CASTLSGANVLTF,TRBJ2-6,TRBV5-1,13
CASSYGTVPNYGYTF,TRBJ1-2,TRBV6-2/TRBV6-3,15
CASSLGTVRETQYF,TRBJ2-5,TRBV11-2,14
CASTPPGAGDTQYF,TRBJ2-3,TRBV5-1,14
CSVDTGVYEQYF,TRBJ2-7,TRBV29-1,12
CASSLVSKTDRGRGKANVLTF,TRBJ2-6,TRBV5-4,21
CASSSPPWAGWADTQYF,TRBJ2-3,TRBV7-2,17
CASSLIPYRTGSSYEQYF,TRBJ2-7,TRBV5-1,18
CASSQDPTSTDTQYF,TRBJ2-3,TRBV4-1,15
CSLGTSTYNEQFF,TRBJ2-1,TRBV29-1,13
CASSRDYETQYF,TRBJ2-5,TRBV12-3/TRBV12-4,12
CAINRGLNTEAFF,TRBJ1-1,TRBV6-2/TRBV6-3,13
CASSFGRGPTEAFF,TRBJ1-1,TRBV12-3/TRBV12-4,14
CASSWSGGPQETQYF,TRBJ2-5,TRBV5-1,15
CSAFQTSGRRNEQFF,TRBJ2-1,TRBV20-1,15
CATGRVRTGELFF,TRBJ2-2,TRBV27,13